The 12 T cell receptor beta chains given below trace back to one sample, sequenced in a study of cytomegalovirus exposure and HLA in healthy donors. The PCR ran on 60 Vbeta and 13 Jbeta primers. Sequencing was performed with immunoSEQ multiplex PCR; in TCRdb, only in-frame clones are kept and a portion is missing. This table lists roughly 220,000 clones. Sequencing used PBMCs. The receptors here all came from a girl aged 2 to 10 in good health and CMV-seropositive.

This chain links TRBV5-1 with TRBJ2-5, with 7 bases matching TRBD1. The CDR3 extends over 17 amino acids. Germline values: CDR1 SGHRS, CDR2 YFSETQ. The V segment lost 1 base and the J segment 11 bases; nucleotides outside the gene matches: 20. The CDR3 is CASSLCLGGVPFWEQYF. CDR3 coding DNA: TGCGCCAGCAGCTTGTGTCTAGGGGGCGTTCCCTTTTGGGAGCAGTACTTC.

The rearrangement uses TRBV7-2 and TRBJ2-7, with 9 bases lining up with TRBD1. Trimming at V came to 3 bases and at J to 1 base, leaving 1 base not matched to a gene. CDR3 length: 14 amino acids. Per the germline V gene, CDR1 is SGHTA and CDR2 is FQGNSA. The CDR3 sequence: CASSFGTGSYEQYF. CDR3 coding DNA: TGTGCCAGCAGCTTTGGGACAGGGTCCTACGAGCAGTACTTC.

The chain carries TRBV4-1 and TRBJ2-5; a possible D gene is TRBD2 (5 bases). Germline CDR1 MGHRA, CDR2 YSYEKL. CDR3 length: 14 residues. V gave up 0 bases and J gave up 4 bases, with 9 bases separating them. CDR3 protein: CASSQDAGVETQYF. Written as DNA, the CDR3 is TGCGCCAGCAGCCAAGATGCCGGGGTAGAGACCCAGTACTTC.

The chain links TRBV5-1 to TRBJ2-7, with 11 bases that match TRBD1. The CDR3 is 16 amino acids. Germline V lookup: CDR1 SGHRS, CDR2 YFSETQ. Losses at the gene ends were 4 bases for V and 5 bases for J; bases not matched to a gene: 11. The DNA for the CDR3 is TGCGCCAGCAGCGAAGGGACAGGGGGTTTCTATGACGAGCAGTACTTC. Encoded protein: CASSEGTGGFYDEQYF.

The chain couples TRBV29-1 to TRBJ2-7, with a weak D call TRBD2 (5 bases). In germline, CDR1 is SQVTM, CDR2 ANQGSEA. V gave up 4 bases and J gave up 3 bases, with 10 bases separating them. The CDR3 is 12 residues long. Here the CDR3 reads CSVAGLDYEQYF. The CDR3 DNA is TGCAGCGTTGCGGGGTTGGACTACGAGCAGTACTTC.

The chain links TRBV6-6 to TRBJ1-1; 8 positions match TRBD1. From germline, CDR1 is MNHNY and CDR2 SVGAGI (reference sequence). V trimming: 6 bases; J trimming: 0 bases; junction bases outside the gene matches: 6. The CDR3 runs 15 residues. The CDR3: CASRGTGDMNTEAFF. The CDR3 nucleotides are TGTGCCAGCAGAGGGACAGGCGACATGAACACTGAAGCTTTCTTT.

DNA for the CDR3: TGTGCCAGCAGTCTATACAGGGGCTACACCGGGGAGCTGTTTTTT. Its translation is CASSLYRGYTGELFF. V and J are TRBV28 and TRBJ2-2, with TRBD1 matching 7 bases. Germline CDR1 and CDR2: MDHEN and SYDVKM. The CDR3 runs 15 residues. The J segment lost 3 bases and the V segment lost 5 bases, leaving 6 bases of the junction unmatched.

V is TRBV27 and J is TRBJ1-1; the D gene is possibly TRBD1 (5 bases). The length of the CDR3 is 15 residues. Germline V gives CDR1 MNHEY, CDR2 SMNVEV (reference sequence). Between the trimmed V and J ends, which lost 2 bases and 6 bases, there was a span of 16 bases. The CDR3: CASSLRQGAEAEAFF. Here the CDR3 DNA reads TGTGCCAGCAGTTTACGTCAGGGTGCTGAGGCTGAAGCTTTCTTT.

The rearrangement links TRBV15 to TRBJ2-2; D might be TRBD2 (5 bases). CDR1 and CDR2 from the germline V gene are LNHNV and YYDKDF (reference sequence). The CDR3 is 15 residues long. V gave up 0 bases and J gave up 6 bases, with 11 bases separating them. CDR3 amino acids: CATSRDLGGPGELFF. CDR3 DNA sequence: TGTGCCACCAGCAGAGATCTTGGCGGGCCCGGGGAGCTGTTTTTT.

This sequence joins TRBV11-2 and TRBJ2-3, with 10 positions matching TRBD1. The J segment lost 0 bases and the V segment lost 5 bases, leaving 5 bases of the junction unmatched. Germline loops: CDR1 SGHAT, CDR2 FQNNGV. The CDR3 has 16 amino acids. CDR3 residues: CASSLQGQGSTDTQYF. In DNA form, the CDR3 reads TGTGCCAGCAGCCTGCAGGGACAGGGGAGCACAGATACGCAGTATTTT.

The J gene is TRBJ2-5, the V gene TRBV7-9; TRBD1 agrees at 8 bases. The trim removed 5 bases at V and 7 bases at J, leaving 12 bases unmatched. Per the germline V gene, CDR1 is SEHNR and CDR2 is FQNEAQ (reference sequence). CDR3 length: 15 amino acids. Written as DNA, the CDR3 is TGTGCCAGCAGCCCAGGGACAGGCGGGCGAGGGACCCAGTACTTC. This translates into CASSPGTGGRGTQYF.

The genes are TRBV5-5 and TRBJ1-1; 7 bases map to TRBD1. This CDR3 is built from 15 residues. With 4 bases clipped from V and 4 bases from J, the junction kept 10 bases outside the gene matches. Germline CDR1 and CDR2: SGHKS and YYEKEE (reference sequence). CDR3 region: CASSPLTGKVTEAFF. In DNA, the CDR3 is TGTGCCAGCAGCCCTTTGACAGGGAAGGTCACTGAAGCTTTCTTT.